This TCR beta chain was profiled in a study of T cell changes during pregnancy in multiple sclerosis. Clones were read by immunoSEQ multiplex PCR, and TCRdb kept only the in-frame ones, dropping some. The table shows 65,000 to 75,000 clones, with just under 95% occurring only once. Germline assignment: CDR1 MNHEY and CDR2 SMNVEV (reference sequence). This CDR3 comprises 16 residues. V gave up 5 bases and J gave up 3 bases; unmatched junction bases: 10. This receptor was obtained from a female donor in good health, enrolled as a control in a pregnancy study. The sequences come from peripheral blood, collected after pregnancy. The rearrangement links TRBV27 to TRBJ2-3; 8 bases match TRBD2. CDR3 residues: CASSAKRGRGTDTQYF. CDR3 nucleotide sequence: TGTGCCAGCAGTGCCAAGCGGGGGCGAGGGACAGATACGCAGTATTTT.